This T cell receptor beta chain came from a study of blood T cells in healthy people across ages. For the second PCR, which ran for roughly 7 to 11 cycles, a sample-barcoded 5' primer and a J-beta primer mix were used. TCRdb recomputed calls from the 5' RACE reads with MiXCR, one row per CDR3 protein. This table holds about 1.6 million distinct CDR3 sequences, around 35% found once. CDR1 MGHRA and CDR2 YSYEKL come from the germline V gene. The length of the CDR3 is 14 residues. Remarks on this clonotype: Its antigen remains unidentified.

General study points: With age, beta diversity per million T cells declined roughly linearly, significantly by over 35.

This clonotype was sampled from a woman between 25 and 40 years old in good health. This rearrangement joins TRBV4-1 to TRBJ2-4, with D uncertain. The DNA end is a closer match to TRBJ2-7, so the J assignment may be wrong. Sequencing was carried out using blood. CDR3 sequence reads: CASSQGLLQYEQYF. CDR3 nucleotide sequence: TGCGCCAGCAGCCAAGGCCTGCTGCAGTACGAGCAGTACTTC.